This T cell receptor (beta chain) appears in the sequencing data of a study of blood T cell repertoires in COVID-19. As for the study in general: The cDNA or gDNA used as material had been derived from T cells, B-cell-depleted T cells, or PBMCs.

Seattle patient enrollment occurred during active infection, with longitudinal follow-up thereafter. Trimming shortened V by 0 bases and J by 1 base, and 7 bases separated the two germline ends. Germline lookup yields CDR1 MNHNY and CDR2 SVGAGI (reference sequence). The CDR3 has 15 residues. Authors' methods: Researchers report that nucleated cell counts were estimated from reference gene primer amplification. The protocol was immunoSEQ multiplex PCR, while the TCRdb copy is restricted to in-frame clones and leaves out a portion. That table gives V, J and clone size, and the DNA gave D and trimming. The data contain approximately 300,000 clones, around 90% of them singletons.

The receptor was isolated from a woman under 40 with COVID-19, enrolled during active disease. The chain has TRBV6-6 and TRBJ1-5, with D possibly being TRBD1 (5 bases). The material sequenced was peripheral blood. The CDR3 nucleotides read TGTGCCAGCAGTTACTCGAAGGGGAGCAATCAGCCCCAGCATTTT. This gives the protein CASSYSKGSNQPQHF.